Listed here are 25 T cell receptor beta chains from one sample, sequenced in a study of blood T cells in healthy people across ages. Alongside a J-beta primer mix, a sample-barcoded 5' primer served in a second PCR lasting roughly 7 to 11 cycles. TCRdb itself ran the 5' RACE reads through MiXCR, one entry per CDR3 protein. The table includes about 1,500,000 distinct CDR3 sequences, about 28% detected once. Specimen: blood. The origin of the receptors is a woman in her twenties or thirties in good health.

A single count supports this clonotype. A much larger clone sits a single nucleotide away, making a read error possible. The chain combines TRBV20-1 with TRBJ2-7, with D uncertain. Trimming took 3 bases from V and 7 from J, leaving 13 bases between them. Germline V gives CDR1 DFQATT, CDR2 SNEGSKA (reference sequence). The CDR3 totals 12 residues. The CDR3 here is CSASSLPNEQYF. CDR3 nucleotides: TGCAGTGCTAGTTCGCTACCCAATGAGCAGTACTTC.

The chain carries TRBV20-1 and TRBJ2-7, with D unresolved. Germline values: CDR1 DFQATT, CDR2 SNEGSKA (reference sequence). The CDR3 contains 11 residues. Trimming pared 3 bases from V and 4 bases from J, leaving 7 bases between. The CDR3 here is CSASVKYEQYF. The CDR3 region has the DNA TGCAGTGCTAGTGTAAAGTACGAGCAGTACTTC.

This clonotype was detected only a few times. The junction differs from germline at one of its ends, possibly a read error. This chain links TRBV30 with TRBJ1-2, with a possible D match to TRBD1 (5 bases). Germline V gene data show CDR1 as GTSNPN and CDR2 as SVGIG (reference sequence). The CDR3 runs 11 residues. In DNA form, the CDR3 reads TGTGCCTGGAGTGGGGGCTATGGTTACACCTTC. It translates to CAWSGGYGYTF.

The chain carries TRBV7-9 and TRBJ2-1; the D gene is possibly TRBD1 (5 bases). The CDR3 extends over 18 amino acids. In germline, CDR1 is SEHNR, CDR2 FQNEAQ (reference sequence). Trimming took 5 bases from V and 4 from J, leaving 24 bases between them. The CDR3 protein is CASSPISDSRTTYNEQFF. The CDR3 DNA is TGTGCCAGCAGCCCTATCAGCGACAGTCGCACCACTTACAATGAGCAGTTCTTC.

On this clonotype: A much larger clone is a single base away; this may be a read error. The gene calls are TRBV20-1 and TRBJ2-1; D is perhaps TRBD2 (6 bases). CDR3 length equals 14 residues. Germline assignment: CDR1 DFQATT and CDR2 SNEGSKA (reference sequence). The germline V and J ends were trimmed by 6 bases and 13 bases, with 25 bases remaining between them. CDR3 DNA: TGCAGTGCGGAAAGACTAGGACCCTCAGAGACCCAGTTCTTC. Encoded protein: CSAERLGPSETQFF.

This clonotype was counted a few times. The J gene is TRBJ1-5, the V gene TRBV6-5; no reliable D call. Germline-derived CDR1 and CDR2 are MNHEY and SVGAGI. Between the trimmed V and J ends, which lost 0 bases and 3 bases, there was a span of 15 bases. The CDR3 totals 17 residues. As DNA, the CDR3 is TGTGCCAGCAGTTACTCGATGGGCGTCGGCAACAATCAGCCCCAGCATTTT. Protein product: CASSYSMGVGNNQPQHF.

This chain uses TRBV12-3 or TRBV12-4 with TRBJ2-1, with 8 positions matching TRBD2. The trim removed 4 bases at V and 8 bases at J, leaving 10 bases unmatched. CDR3 length: 15 residues. CDR3 loop: CASSYRRGGGDEQFF. The CDR3, as DNA: TGTGCCAGCAGTTATCGACGGGGGGGTGGGGATGAGCAGTTCTTC.

This clonotype occurred a few times. The chain is built from TRBV28 and TRBJ2-1; 9 bases are shared with TRBD1. Losses at the gene ends were 6 bases for V and 6 bases for J; bases not matched to a gene: 9. CDR3 length equals 15 residues. The germline gives CDR1 MDHEN, CDR2 SYDVKM. CDR3 in amino acids: CASRGHRDRVNEQFF. The CDR3 bases are TGTGCCAGCAGGGGACACCGGGACAGGGTCAATGAGCAGTTCTTC.

The gene calls are TRBV20-1 and TRBJ1-4; TRBD1 is a possible D gene (5 bases). The CDR3 totals 15 residues. Trimming removed 0 bases from V and 7 bases from J, with 15 bases in between. Germline-derived CDR1 and CDR2 are DFQATT and SNEGSKA (reference sequence). The CDR3 here is CSARDPGAVSEKLFF. For the CDR3, the DNA is TGCAGTGCTAGAGATCCCGGGGCAGTTAGTGAAAAACTGTTTTTT.

A word on this clonotype: A much larger clone differs by one base, so this may be a read error. The chain has TRBV24-1 and TRBJ2-1; 7 bases fit TRBD1. This CDR3 contains 14 residues. Germline-derived CDR1 and CDR2 are KGHDR and SFDVKD. The CDR3 coding sequence is TGTACCACCAGTAGACAGGGAACCTACAATGAGCAGTTCTTC. It translates to CTTSRQGTYNEQFF.

The chain couples TRBV20-1 to TRBJ1-5, with D unresolved. The V gene lost 3 bases and the J gene lost 1 base, with 10 bases spanning the gap. CDR1 and CDR2 from the germline V gene are DFQATT and SNEGSKA (reference sequence). The CDR3 totals 14 residues. Here the CDR3 DNA reads TGCAGTGCTAGCGCAGGCCAAAGCAATCAGCCCCAGCATTTT. Translated: CSASAGQSNQPQHF.

The chain carries TRBV11-2 and TRBJ2-3; no clear D. Germline CDR1 reads SGHAT; CDR2 reads FQNNGV. The V and J ends lost 1 base and 7 bases respectively, with 9 bases between them. The CDR3 runs 13 residues. For the CDR3, the DNA is TGTGCCAGCAGCTTAGTACGTTCGAATACGCAGTATTTT. Its translation is CASSLVRSNTQYF.

The gene calls are TRBV11-2 and TRBJ1-1; D is ambiguous. The CDR3 is 15 residues long. Germline CDR1 and CDR2: SGHAT and FQNNGV. With 9 bases removed from V and 0 bases from J, the gap between germline ends came to 17 bases. The CDR3: CASRRTLAMNTEAFF. CDR3 in DNA: TGTGCCAGTCGGAGGACCTTAGCTATGAACACTGAAGCTTTCTTT. The whole variable domain, filled in from reference TRBV11-2 and TRBJ1-1, reads EAGVAQSPRYKIIEKRQSVAFWCNPISGHATLYWYQQILGQGPKLLIQFQNNGVVDDSQLPKDRFSAERLKGVDSTLKIQPAKLEDSAVYLCASRRTLAMNTEAFFGQGTRLTVV.

About this clonotype: A much larger clone differs by one base, so this may be a read error. V gene TRBV5-1 combines with J gene TRBJ2-5; possibly TRBD2 for D (5 bases). This CDR3 spans 15 amino acids. Germline loops: CDR1 SGHRS, CDR2 YFSETQ. The ends were cut back, 1 base at V and 11 bases at J, with 21 bases in the middle. The CDR3 DNA is TGCGCCAGCAGCTTGTCGGGGAAGTCCTACAATGAGCAGTACTTC. Residues: CASSLSGKSYNEQYF.

This clonotype was recorded at least ten times. J is TRBJ2-5 and V is TRBV20-1; 9 bases align to TRBD2. The CDR3 contains 15 residues. J was trimmed by 5 bases and V by 5 bases; bases with no gene match: 12. The V gene's germline CDR1 is DFQATT and CDR2 SNEGSKA (reference sequence). The CDR3 bases are TGCAGTGCTCTTCGAGCGGGGGGCTCGGGGGAGACCCAGTACTTC. Translation: CSALRAGGSGETQYF.

This clonotype appeared a few times. The germline gene is not matched at one end of the junction; a read error may be the cause. This chain uses TRBV5-5 with TRBJ2-7, with a weak D call TRBD2 (5 bases). The CDR3 consists of 16 residues. Germline V gene lookup returns CDR1 SGHKS and CDR2 YYEKEE (reference sequence). The CDR3 spells CASSSTRRMAGAEQYF. The CDR3 DNA reads as TGTGCCAGTAGCTCAACGCGACGGATGGCGGGCGCCGAGCAGTACTTC.

This clonotype has ten or more counts. V gene TRBV5-1 combines with J gene TRBJ2-7, with TRBD1 matching over 9 bases. The length of the CDR3 is 14 residues. Germline CDR1 and CDR2: SGHRS and YFSETQ. With V trimmed by 5 bases and J by 6 bases, 9 bases remained unmatched. The CDR3 protein is CASRPGQGQREQYF. The DNA for the CDR3 is TGCGCCAGCAGACCGGGACAGGGCCAGCGCGAGCAGTACTTC.

V gene TRBV10-2 combines with J gene TRBJ1-6; TRBD1 matches 11 bases. The CDR3 runs to 16 residues. CDR1 is WSHSY and CDR2 is SAAADI in the germline V gene. V shed 6 bases and J 0 bases; nucleotides not matched to a gene: 1. DNA for the CDR3: TGCGCCAGCAGAGGGACAGGGGGCTCCTATAATTCACCCCTCCACTTT. The encoded protein is CASRGTGGSYNSPLHF.

V and J are TRBV5-1 and TRBJ2-5; D may be TRBD1 (5 bases). Trimming pared 0 bases from V and 1 base from J, leaving 16 bases between. CDR1 SGHRS and CDR2 YFSETQ come from the germline V gene. This CDR3 contains 17 residues. The CDR3 sequence: CASSLGRGTIAQETQYF. The CDR3 region has the DNA TGCGCCAGCAGCTTGGGAAGGGGCACCATAGCCCAAGAGACCCAGTACTTC.

The chain couples TRBV7-2 to TRBJ1-4; D gene uncertain. Germline V gene sequence: CDR1 SGHTA, CDR2 FQGNSA. Trimming stripped 1 base from V and 8 bases from J, with 14 bases between. The CDR3 is 15 residues long. Here the CDR3 reads CASSLVVTGGEKLFF. In DNA, the CDR3 is TGTGCCAGCAGCTTAGTCGTGACCGGAGGCGAAAAACTGTTTTTT.

The J gene is TRBJ1-2, the V gene TRBV7-9; D is perhaps TRBD1 (6 bases). V was trimmed by 2 bases and J by 0 bases, leaving 10 bases between them. This CDR3 is built from 15 residues. Germline CDR1 and CDR2: SEHNR and FQNEAQ (reference sequence). This CDR3 is CASSLNEGANYGYTF. The CDR3 DNA is TGTGCCAGCAGCTTAAATGAGGGGGCTAACTATGGCTACACCTTC.

V gene TRBV12-3 or TRBV12-4 combines with J gene TRBJ2-6; no firm D call. There are 15 residues in the CDR3. V was pared by 4 bases and J by 0 bases, with 7 bases between. The CDR3 region has the DNA TGTGCCAGCAGTTCACTGCCCTCTGGGGCCAACGTCCTGACTTTC. Amino acid sequence: CASSSLPSGANVLTF.

V and J are TRBV29-1 and TRBJ1-1, with D possibly being TRBD1 (6 bases). V lost 7 bases and J 5 bases, leaving 20 bases between the germline ends. The CDR3 consists of 14 residues. Germline V gene sequence: CDR1 SQVTM, CDR2 ANQGSEA. This chain's CDR3 is CSAVGVGAGTEAFF. CDR3 sequence (DNA): TGCAGCGCGGTGGGCGTGGGGGCGGGGACTGAAGCTTTCTTT. Complete variable domain (other parts from reference TRBV29-1 and TRBJ1-1): SAVISQKPSRDICQRGTSLTIQCQVDSQVTMMFWYRQQPGQSLTLIATANQGSEATYESGFVIDKFPISRPNLTFSTLTVSNMSPEDSSIYLCSAVGVGAGTEAFFGQGTRLTVV.

This clonotype came up a few times. The chain uses TRBV20-1 and TRBJ1-2; D perhaps matches TRBD1 (5 bases). Looked up from germline, CDR1 is DFQATT and CDR2 is SNEGSKA (reference sequence). The CDR3 is 15 amino acids. V shed 0 bases and J shed 1 base, with 12 bases lying between them. As DNA, the CDR3 is TGCAGTGCTAGAGATTTTGACAGAAATAACTATGGCTACACCTTC. It is translated as CSARDFDRNNYGYTF.

This clonotype was detected ten times or more. V usage is TRBV3-1 and J usage is TRBJ2-1; no definite D call. The CDR3 consists of 12 residues. The ends were cut back, 1 base at V and 7 bases at J, with 5 bases in the middle. CDR1 and CDR2 (germline): LGHDT, YNNKEL (reference sequence). The CDR3 coding sequence is TGTGCCAGCAGCCAAGCCAGTAATGAGCAGTTCTTC. It codes for CASSQASNEQFF.